One T cell receptor beta chain is described in this entry. It lacks a known antigen. Nothing much larger sits one base from this clone, and base qualities are not available. One collaborating source in Seattle enrolled patients during active infection and followed them longitudinally through the course of disease. Each collaborating institution followed its own protocols to collect whole blood in K2EDTA tubes. Collaborator samples were shipped for TCRbeta analysis as frozen whole blood, isolated PBMCs, or DNA extracted from either sample type. The data derive from a study of blood T cell repertoires in COVID-19 (dated by TCRdb to 2018 to 2020). Notes on the research overall: Samples covering the acute and convalescent phases of COVID-19 were provided by collaborators in the United States, Italy and Spain. The material from the prospective study consisted of cDNA or gDNA derived from T cells, B-cell-depleted T cells, or PBMCs. Subjects who had been exposed to COVID-19, were actively infected with it, or had recovered from it provided the deeply sampled blood TCRbeta repertoires that made up the dataset. The repertoires were released in a freely available public database intended as a resource for research on the immune response to SARS-CoV-2. The samples were drawn from the first 160 participants of the ongoing ImmuneRACE study and from 950 to 1,500 subjects provided by 6 global collaborators. Sample metadata almost always included a de-identified subject ID, COVID-19 status, age in years and sex. Where available, HLA class I and class II types were obtained from metadata supplied by the sample provider rather than from assay-based typing. Here is what the overall study found, with its caveats: The quantity of clinical and demographic metadata differed by source and by participant and was supplied without curation.

Inclusive of the bounding cysteine and phenylalanine, the CDR3 is 14 residues long. Only the CDR3 DNA stays, 42 bases, in frame from base 1. The germline V gene sets CDR1 to MNHEY and CDR2 to SVGAGI. V is pared back by 1 base and J by 4 bases, with 9 bases lying between the germline termini. TCRbeta CDR3 regions were amplified from genomic DNA using the immunoSEQ Assay, a bias-controlled multiplex PCR. On the study's bioinformatics: Nucleated cell counts per sample were estimated from amplification of reference gene primers within the assay. To quantify the absolute abundance of each unique TCRbeta CDR3 rearrangement, sequence reads were collapsed and filtered. For each sample, productive Simpson clonality was calculated as the square root of Simpson's diversity index across productive rearrangements. The clones in this table, taken by TCRdb from immuneACCESS, are in-frame only. Not every clone is retained; where verified, under half of the shortfall comes from an unresolved V gene, and the cause of the rest is unknown. The V and J calls and the clone size are those of that table, but D and trimming were determined from the DNA. The sample table holds 300,000 to 400,000 clones, of which almost 90% were seen once. About 7.3% of the sample lies in the top ten.

The origin of this receptor is a woman aged 70-85 years with COVID-19, enrolled during active disease. Input material: peripheral blood. The sequence joins TRBV6-5 to TRBJ2-3, with TRBD1 tentatively as D gene (6 bases match). The sequenced DNA: TGTGCCAGCAGTTACTTGAAGGGGGCAGATACGCAGTATTTT. Translation gives CASSYLKGADTQYF.